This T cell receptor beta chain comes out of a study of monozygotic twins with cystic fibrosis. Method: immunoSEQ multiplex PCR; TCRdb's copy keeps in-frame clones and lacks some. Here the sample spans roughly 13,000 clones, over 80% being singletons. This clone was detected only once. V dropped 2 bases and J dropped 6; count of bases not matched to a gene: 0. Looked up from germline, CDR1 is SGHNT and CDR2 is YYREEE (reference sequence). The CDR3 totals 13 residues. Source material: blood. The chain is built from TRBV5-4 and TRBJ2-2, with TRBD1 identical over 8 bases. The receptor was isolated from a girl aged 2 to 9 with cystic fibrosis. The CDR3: CASSLQGAGELFF. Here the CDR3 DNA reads TGTGCCAGCAGCTTACAGGGGGCCGGGGAGCTGTTTTTT.